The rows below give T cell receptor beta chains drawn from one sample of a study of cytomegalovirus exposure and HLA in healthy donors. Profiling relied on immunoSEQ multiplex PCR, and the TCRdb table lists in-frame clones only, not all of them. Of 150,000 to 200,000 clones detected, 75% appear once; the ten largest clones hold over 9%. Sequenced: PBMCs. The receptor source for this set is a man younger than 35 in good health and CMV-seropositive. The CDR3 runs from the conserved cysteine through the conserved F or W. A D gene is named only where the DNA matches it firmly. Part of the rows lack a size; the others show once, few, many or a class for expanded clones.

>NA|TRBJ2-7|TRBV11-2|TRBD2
TGTGCCAGCAGCTCCAATGGCGGGCTAGCGGCCGGCGAGCAGTACTTC
CASSSNGGLAAGEQYF
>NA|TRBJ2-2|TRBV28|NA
TGTGCCAGCTCAGGGTTTGAGGGAGGATACACCGGGGAGCTGTTTTTT
CASSGFEGGYTGELFF
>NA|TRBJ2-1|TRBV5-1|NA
TGCGCCAGCAGCACAGGGAGCAATAATGAGCAGTTCTTC
CASSTGSNNEQFF
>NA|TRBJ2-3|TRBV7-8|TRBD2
TGTGCCAGCAGCCCCGTTTGGCGGGAGGGCCGATTAGATACGCAGTATTTT
CASSPVWREGRLDTQYF
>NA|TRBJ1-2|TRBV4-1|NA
TGCGCCAGCAGCCCCGTGGCAGTAAACTATGGCTACACCTTC
CASSPVAVNYGYTF
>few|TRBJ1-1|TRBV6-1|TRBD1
TGTGCCAGCGGAACCGGACAGGGATTGAACACTGAAGCTTTCTTT
CASGTGQGLNTEAFF
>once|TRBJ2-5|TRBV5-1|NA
TGCGCCAGCAGCTTACAGGGTCCAAAGACCCAGTACTTC
CASSLQGPKTQYF
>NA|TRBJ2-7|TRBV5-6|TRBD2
TGTGCCAGCAGCTTGGGACTAGCGTACTACGAGCAGTACTTC
CASSLGLAYYEQYF
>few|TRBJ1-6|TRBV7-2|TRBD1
TGTGCCAGCAGCCCGGACAGGGACTCACCCCTCCACTTT
CASSPDRDSPLHF
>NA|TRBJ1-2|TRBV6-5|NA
TGTGCCAGCAGACGGGGAAGGGAAGGTGGCTACACCTTC
CASRRGREGGYTF
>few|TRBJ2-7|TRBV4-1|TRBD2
TGCGCCAGCAGCCCGGGACTAGCCGGCTACGAGCAGTACTTC
CASSPGLAGYEQYF
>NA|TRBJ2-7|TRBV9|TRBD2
TGTGCCAGCAGCCCGGGACTAGCGGGAACGAACGAGCAGTACTTC
CASSPGLAGTNEQYF
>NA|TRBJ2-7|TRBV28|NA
TGTGCCAGCAGTTTAAACAGCCACGAGCAGTACTTC
CASSLNSHEQYF
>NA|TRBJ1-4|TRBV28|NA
TGTGCCAGCAGTTTGATGTCGACAAGAGAAAAACTGTTTTTT
CASSLMSTREKLFF
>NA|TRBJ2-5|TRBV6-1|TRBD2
TGTGCCAGCAGTGAAGCTAGCGGGAGACAAGAGACCCAGTACTTC
CASSEASGRQETQYF